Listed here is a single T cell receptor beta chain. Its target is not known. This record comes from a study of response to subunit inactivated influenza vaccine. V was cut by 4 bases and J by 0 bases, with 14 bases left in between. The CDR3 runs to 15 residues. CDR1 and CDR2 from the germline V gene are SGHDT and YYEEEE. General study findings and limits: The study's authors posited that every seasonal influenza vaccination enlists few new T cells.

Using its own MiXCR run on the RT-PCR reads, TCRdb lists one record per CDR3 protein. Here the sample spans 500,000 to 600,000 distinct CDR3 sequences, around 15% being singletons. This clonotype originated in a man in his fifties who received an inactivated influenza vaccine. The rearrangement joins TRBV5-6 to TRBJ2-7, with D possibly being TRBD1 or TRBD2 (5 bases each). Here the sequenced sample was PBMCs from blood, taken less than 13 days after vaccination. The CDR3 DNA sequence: TGTGCCAGCAGCGGGGGACCTTTAAGCTCCTACGAGCAGTACTTC. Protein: CASSGGPLSSYEQYF.